These 29 T cell receptor beta chains came from one sample sequenced in a study of T-cell memory formation after mild COVID-19. TCRdb recomputed calls from the 5' RACE reads with MiXCR, one row per CDR3 protein. The data hold roughly 200,000 distinct CDR3 sequences, with 16% observed a single time. Sequencing was carried out using PBMCs or a T cell subset sorted from them (not recorded which). The origin of the receptors is an adult woman who had mild COVID-19 (a few samples of this study predate the infection). Cell type and time point are not known.

The chain links TRBV18 to TRBJ2-2; 8 positions agree with TRBD1. J gave up 5 bases and V 3 bases, and 8 bases lay outside the gene matches. CDR1 is KGHSH and CDR2 is LQKENI in the germline V gene. The CDR3 is 16 residues long. The CDR3 reads CASSPQGQAGTGELFF. In nucleotides, the CDR3 is TGTGCCAGCTCACCCCAGGGACAGGCCGGAACCGGGGAGCTGTTTTTT.

This clonotype was seen a handful of times. J is TRBJ1-2 and V is TRBV5-1; D call uncertain. Trimming removed 2 bases at V and 4 bases at J, with 15 bases between. Germline V gene sequence: CDR1 SGHRS, CDR2 YFSETQ. The CDR3 has 15 residues. This CDR3 is CASSFQEGSSYGYTF. In DNA, the CDR3 is TGCGCCAGCAGCTTTCAGGAGGGATCCTCCTATGGCTACACCTTC. The complete variable domain, with remaining parts taken from reference TRBV5-1 and TRBJ1-2, reads KAGVTQTPRYLIKTRGQQVTLSCSPISGHRSVSWYQQTPGQGLQFLFEYFSETQRNKGNFPGRFSGRQFSNSRSEMNVSTLELGDSALYLCASSFQEGSSYGYTFGSGTRLTVV.

This clonotype has a handful of counts. The CDR3 region is CASSKTGGHTEAFF. The CDR3 DNA reads TGTGCCAGCAGTAAGACAGGTGGGCACACTGAAGCTTTCTTT. This chain joins TRBV7-8 and TRBJ1-1, with D perhaps matching TRBD1 (6 bases). The CDR3 covers 14 residues. Germline V gene sequence: CDR1 SGHVS, CDR2 FQNEAQ. The V gene lost 6 bases and the J gene lost 3 bases, with 14 bases spanning the gap.

The chain employs TRBV7-9 and TRBJ1-2; possibly TRBD1 for D (5 bases). Germline V gene data show CDR1 as SEHNR and CDR2 as FQNEAQ (reference sequence). The V end was cut by 1 base, the J end by 4 bases, with 16 bases between. This CDR3 is built from 16 residues. The CDR3, as DNA: TGTGCCAGCAGCTTAGGGTCAGGGACGGAGAGCTATGGCTACACCTTC. Encoded protein: CASSLGSGTESYGYTF.

The J gene is TRBJ1-2, the V gene TRBV7-2; TRBD1 is a possible D gene (6 bases). The CDR3 extends over 15 amino acids. Germline lookup yields CDR1 SGHTA and CDR2 FQGNSA. V was cut by 4 bases and J by 4 bases, with 16 bases left in between. The CDR3 region is CASSSRTVDLYGYTF. The CDR3 nucleotides read TGTGCCAGCAGCTCCCGGACAGTCGACCTCTATGGCTACACCTTC.

This sequence joins TRBV7-9 and TRBJ1-2, with D unclear. Germline V CDR1 and CDR2: SEHNR, FQNEAQ (reference sequence). CDR3 length equals 13 residues. Trimming shortened V by 5 bases and J by 2 bases, and 9 bases separated the two germline ends. CDR3 sequence (DNA): TGTGCCAGCAGCCCCCTAGGGAACTATGGCTACACCTTC. It encodes CASSPLGNYGYTF.

In this sample, this clonotype turned up many times. The rearrangement links TRBV27 to TRBJ2-3; D is possibly TRBD1 (6 bases). In germline, CDR1 is MNHEY, CDR2 SMNVEV (reference sequence). The CDR3 has 15 amino acids. The V end lost 6 bases, the J end lost 0 bases, and 13 bases lay between the germline ends. Here the CDR3 DNA reads TGTGCCAGCAGCCCCGGACAGTGGAGCACAGATACGCAGTATTTT. Protein: CASSPGQWSTDTQYF.

The CDR3 loop is CASSPNQGGNEKLFF. The CDR3 DNA reads TGTGCCAGCAGTCCAAACCAGGGGGGGAATGAAAAACTGTTTTTT. The V gene is TRBV12-3 or TRBV12-4, the J gene TRBJ1-4; 7 bases fit TRBD1. After removal of 5 bases from V and 5 bases from J, the junction contained 8 bases not matched to a gene. This CDR3 contains 15 residues.

This rearrangement joins TRBV19 to TRBJ1-5; 7 bases are shared with TRBD1. Germline CDR1 LNHDA, CDR2 SQIVND (reference sequence). The CDR3 spans 15 residues. Unmatched junction bases numbered 9, after V lost 9 bases and J lost 1 base. CDR3 residues: CASKYGTASNQPQHF. The CDR3 DNA reads TGTGCCAGCAAGTATGGGACAGCCAGCAATCAGCCCCAGCATTTT.

The chain carries TRBV14 and TRBJ2-7; D may be TRBD1 (5 bases). The CDR3 totals 16 residues. CDR1 and CDR2 from the germline V gene are SGHDN and FVKESK. V was shortened by 0 bases and J by 4 bases, with 16 bases between the two germline ends. CDR3 amino acids: CASSQDLREPPYEQYF. The DNA of the CDR3 is TGTGCCAGCAGCCAAGATCTCAGGGAACCCCCTTACGAGCAGTACTTC.

This chain uses TRBV7-9 with TRBJ1-2; D might be TRBD1 (5 bases). This CDR3 comprises 21 residues. Trimming removed 1 base at V and 0 bases at J, with 27 bases between. Germline CDR1 is SEHNR and CDR2 is FQNEAQ (reference sequence). This CDR3 is CASSLGGKRTLTGPTNYGYTF. The CDR3 region has the DNA TGTGCCAGCAGCTTAGGGGGCAAGAGGACACTTACAGGACCCACTAACTATGGCTACACCTTC.

In this sample, this clonotype turned up many times. J is TRBJ1-2 and V is TRBV5-4, with D hard to call. V lost 2 bases to trimming and J lost 0 bases, with 8 bases between them. CDR3 size: 14 residues. CDR1 is SGHNT and CDR2 is YYREEE in the germline V gene (reference sequence). The CDR3 here is CASSFKGSNYGYTF. The CDR3 DNA reads as TGTGCCAGCAGCTTTAAGGGATCTAACTATGGCTACACCTTC.

In its sample, this clonotype was seen a few times. V is TRBV5-1 and J is TRBJ2-2, with a weak D call TRBD1 (5 bases). Between the trimmed V and J ends, which lost 8 bases and 6 bases, there was a span of 20 bases. Germline V lookup: CDR1 SGHRS, CDR2 YFSETQ. This CDR3 is 15 amino acids long. The CDR3 protein is CASHFGQGWPGELFF. CDR3 in DNA: TGCGCCAGTCATTTCGGGCAGGGATGGCCCGGGGAGCTGTTTTTT.

J is TRBJ1-1 and V is TRBV12-3 or TRBV12-4; D is unclear. V lost 10 bases and J 1 base, leaving 7 bases between the germline ends. The CDR3 sequence is 11 residues long. The CDR3 loop is CATYRNTEAFF. The CDR3, as DNA: TGTGCCACATACAGGAACACTGAAGCTTTCTTT.

This clonotype was observed a few times. The genes are TRBV12-3 or TRBV12-4 and TRBJ1-3; weak D call: TRBD1 (5 bases). Deletions cut 6 bases from V and 4 bases from J, with 19 bases between. This CDR3 spans 16 amino acids. The CDR3: CASSPRQSSSGNTIYF. As DNA, the CDR3 is TGTGCCAGCAGCCCCCGACAGTCGTCTTCAGGAAACACCATATATTTT.

The chain uses TRBV12-3 or TRBV12-4 and TRBJ1-2, with 8 bases fitting TRBD1. The CDR3 is 14 residues long. The V and J ends lost 7 bases and 4 bases, in that order; junction bases with no gene match: 8. The CDR3 bases are TGTGCCAGCACTGACAGGGGCCCTTCCTATGGCTACACCTTC. Translated: CASTDRGPSYGYTF.

The rearrangement links TRBV24-1 to TRBJ1-1; D perhaps matches TRBD1 (6 bases). The CDR3 is 13 residues long. V lost 2 bases, J lost 10 bases, and 13 bases lay in between. The germline V gene has CDR1 KGHDR and CDR2 SFDVKD. The CDR3 spells CATSDSQGFGAFF. CDR3 nucleotide sequence: TGTGCCACCAGTGATTCCCAGGGGTTCGGAGCTTTCTTT.

The rearrangement uses TRBV29-1 and TRBJ2-3; D unresolved. This CDR3 is 16 amino acids long. Germline V gives CDR1 SQVTM, CDR2 ANQGSEA. The germline V and J ends were trimmed by 3 bases and 0 bases, with 16 bases remaining between them. The CDR3 sequence is CSVDSRIGTSTDTQYF. The CDR3 nucleotides are TGCAGCGTTGATTCCCGAATCGGTACTAGCACAGATACGCAGTATTTT.

The chain carries TRBV5-8 and TRBJ2-2; possibly TRBD2 for D (5 bases). CDR3 length equals 15 residues. Germline-derived CDR1 and CDR2 are SGHTS and YDEGEE. V was clipped by 6 bases and J by 3 bases, with 15 bases between them. CDR3 DNA sequence: TGTGCCAGCATAAAGGGAGACGGTCACACCGGGGAGCTGTTTTTT. Translating gives CASIKGDGHTGELFF. The complete variable domain, with remaining parts taken from reference TRBV5-8 and TRBJ2-2, reads EAGVTQSPTHLIKTRGQQATLRCSPISGHTSVYWYQQALGLGLQFLLWYDEGEERNRGNFPPRFSGRQFPNYSSELNVNALELEDSALYLCASIKGDGHTGELFFGEGSRLTVL.

The rearrangement joins TRBV30 to TRBJ2-7; D gene unclear. The V gene's germline CDR1 is GTSNPN and CDR2 SVGIG (reference sequence). The CDR3 length is 11 residues. V shed 2 bases and J shed 7 bases, with 9 bases lying between them. CDR3 loop: CAWSNMGEQYF. CDR3 nucleotides: TGTGCCTGGAGTAACATGGGGGAGCAGTACTTC.

This rearrangement joins TRBV9 to TRBJ1-1; TRBD1 agrees at 7 bases. CDR1 is SGDLS and CDR2 is YYNGEE in the germline V gene. The CDR3 consists of 14 residues. The junction had 5 bases not matched to a gene; V was cut back by 4 bases and J by 2 bases. As DNA, the CDR3 is TGTGCCAGCAGCCCGGGACAGCGAAACACTGAAGCTTTCTTT. Amino acids: CASSPGQRNTEAFF. Combining the CDR3 with reference TRBV9 and TRBJ1-1 gives the whole variable domain DSGVTQTPKHLITATGQRVTLRCSPRSGDLSVYWYQQSLDQGLQFLIQYYNGEERAKGNILERFSAQQFPDLHSELNLSSLELGDSALYFCASSPGQRNTEAFFGQGTRLTVV.

This sequence joins TRBV7-2 and TRBJ1-4, with a weak D call TRBD1 (5 bases). The CDR3 runs to 15 residues. Germline V lookup: CDR1 SGHTA, CDR2 FQGNSA. Trimming removed 5 bases at V and 5 bases at J, with 15 bases between. Here the CDR3 DNA reads TGTGCCAGCAGCCGGAAGGGGCAGGGCAATGAAAAACTGTTTTTT. It encodes CASSRKGQGNEKLFF.

Ten or more counts support this clonotype. The V and J genes are TRBV4-3 and TRBJ2-3; D remains ambiguous. This CDR3 is built from 15 residues. Germline V lookup: CDR1 LGHNA, CDR2 YSLEER. The V and J ends lost 1 base and 2 bases respectively, with 10 bases between them. CDR3 coding DNA: TGCGCCAGCAGCCAAGCATTATCGACCACAGATACGCAGTATTTT. Translated, it gives CASSQALSTTDTQYF.

The table lists this clonotype with a few counts. This chain uses TRBV10-3 with TRBJ2-3; possibly TRBD2 for D (6 bases). Trimming took off 4 bases at V and 8 bases at J, with 22 bases between the two ends. The CDR3 spans 16 residues. The germline CDR1 and CDR2 sequences are ENHRY and SYGVKD. For the CDR3, the DNA is TGTGCCATCAGTGCAATAGCTTTTAATATGGGAGGTACGCAGTATTTT. It yields the protein CAISAIAFNMGGTQYF.

V is TRBV7-2 and J is TRBJ1-5; no reliable D call. Germline lookup yields CDR1 SGHTA and CDR2 FQGNSA. Trimming removed 4 bases at V and 7 bases at J, with 14 bases between. This CDR3 region has 14 residues. CDR3 DNA: TGTGCCAGCAGCTATCTAAGAGGGAGACAGCCCCAGCATTTT. Its translation: CASSYLRGRQPQHF.

This chain links TRBV30 with TRBJ1-5; no firm D call. From germline, CDR1 is GTSNPN and CDR2 SVGIG (reference sequence). The CDR3 is 9 residues long. Trimming stripped 4 bases from V and 5 bases from J, with 0 bases between. The CDR3 sequence is CAWNQPQHF. CDR3 DNA: TGTGCCTGGAATCAGCCCCAGCATTTT.

This clonotype was recorded a few times. The chain recombines TRBV4-2 with TRBJ1-5; D ambiguous. Per the germline V gene, CDR1 is LGHNA and CDR2 is YNFKEQ. With 4 bases removed from V and 0 bases from J, the gap between germline ends came to 7 bases. The CDR3 has 14 residues. CDR3 sequence reads: CASSRDRSNQPQHF. The DNA for the CDR3 is TGTGCCAGCAGCCGAGACCGTAGCAATCAGCCCCAGCATTTT.

This clonotype was detected many times. The gene calls are TRBV7-8 and TRBJ2-1, with 12 bases identical to TRBD2. V dropped 7 bases and J dropped 9; count of bases not matched to a gene: 10. Germline V CDR1 and CDR2: SGHVS, FQNEAQ. The CDR3 runs to 15 residues. CDR3 sequence reads: CASKDLAGGPSEQFF. CDR3 bases: TGTGCCAGCAAGGATCTAGCGGGGGGGCCGAGTGAGCAGTTCTTC.

V and J are TRBV3-1 and TRBJ1-2; no firm D call. CDR3 length: 16 amino acids. Deletions cut 0 bases from V and 8 bases from J, with 19 bases between. CDR1 is LGHDT, CDR2 YNNKEL, per germline (reference sequence). The CDR3 bases are TGTGCCAGCAGCCAAGATGTAGCTTCTGGCTTTGGAGGCTACACCTTC. Protein product: CASSQDVASGFGGYTF.